The rows below give T cell receptor beta chains drawn from one sample of a study of cytomegalovirus exposure and HLA in healthy donors. The assay was immunoSEQ multiplex PCR, and TCRdb's table has in-frame clones only and misses some. The data contain over 150,000 clones, about 78% of them singletons. Sequencing was done on a sample of PBMCs. Receptor source: a woman aged 50 to 60 in good health and CMV-seropositive. The CDR3 runs from the conserved cysteine through the conserved F or W. The order of the fields is D gene, J gene, V gene, clone size, CDR3 DNA, CDR3 protein. D genes are given only for firm matches. Size tells how often a clone was seen (once, few, many) or the class of an expanded clone, and some rows leave it out.

TRBD2 TRBJ2-7 TRBV11-2 - TGTGCCAGCAGCTTAGGATTCGGGGAGGGTTATTTC CASSLGFGEGYF
- TRBJ1-3 TRBV28 - TGTGCCAGCAGTCCCCGTACAGTTTATGGAAACACCATATATTTT CASSPRTVYGNTIYF
TRBD2 TRBJ2-3 TRBV7-3 - TGTGCCAGCAGCTTAGGTCCCGGGGGGGCCGGGGATACGCAGTATTTT CASSLGPGGAGDTQYF
TRBD1 TRBJ2-2 TRBV4-2 few TGTGCCAGCAGCCTACAGGGGGCAGGTACCGGGGAGCTGTTTTTT CASSLQGAGTGELFF
- TRBJ1-4 TRBV5-1 - TGCGCCAGCACCCGAAGTGGGACTGACAATGAAAAACTGTTTTTT CASTRSGTDNEKLFF
- TRBJ2-5 TRBV7-7 - TGTGCTAGCAGCTTAGGACACGCGGAGACCCAGTACTTC CASSLGHAETQYF
TRBD1 TRBJ2-7 TRBV5-1 - TGCGCCAGCAGCGTAGACAGGGGGCAGTACGAGCAGTACTTC CASSVDRGQYEQYF
TRBD1 TRBJ1-1 TRBV2 - TGTGCCAGCAGTGGTATGACAGGGGGGACTGAAGCTTTCTTT CASSGMTGGTEAFF
- TRBJ1-5 TRBV27 - TGTGCCAGCAGGGAGGGGCCTTATAGCAATCAGCCCCAGCATTTT CASREGPYSNQPQHF
- TRBJ2-1 TRBV7-9 - TGTGCCAGCAGCCGAACCGGGACACAAAACAATGAGCAGTTCTTC CASSRTGTQNNEQFF
- TRBJ1-5 TRBV6-5 once TGTGCCAGCAGTCCGACACTCTATCAGCCCCAGCATTTT CASSPTLYQPQHF
- TRBJ2-3 TRBV2 - TGTGCCAGCAGGCGCCAAAGCACAGATACGCAGTATTTT CASRRQSTDTQYF
- TRBJ2-1 TRBV7-2 once TGTGCCAGCAGCTTAGAAAGAGCCGGGCAGTTCTTC CASSLERAGQFF
- TRBJ1-2 TRBV5-5 - TGTGCCAGCAGCGGGCAGGGAACCTATGGCTACACCTTC CASSGQGTYGYTF
- TRBJ1-2 TRBV6-5 - TGTGCCAGCAGACACCCGAGCGCTGGCTACACCTTC CASRHPSAGYTF
TRBD1 TRBJ2-7 TRBV6-5 - TGTGCCAGCAGTTTACAGGGGGAGTACGAGCAGTACTTC CASSLQGEYEQYF
- TRBJ1-3 TRBV6-1 - TGTGCCAGCAGTGTTATACAGGGAACTGGAAACGCCATATATTTT CASSVIQGTGNAIYF
TRBD1 TRBJ1-2 TRBV5-1 - TGCGCCAGCAGTCCACCCGGGACAGGGACGGGAAAGGCGGGAACTTACTATGGCTACACCTTC CASSPPGTGTGKAGTYYGYTF
TRBD1 TRBJ1-1 TRBV2 - TGTGCCATCACCCTATCGACAGGGGATGGCACTGAAGCTTTCTTT CAITLSTGDGTEAFF
TRBD1 TRBJ2-7 TRBV6-6 - TGTGCCAGCAGTACCGGGACAGGGGGTAGGAACGAGCAGTACTTC CASSTGTGGRNEQYF
TRBD2 TRBJ2-3 TRBV10-3 - TGTGCCATCAGTTTACTAGCGGGGCGAGAAGATACGCAGTATTTT CAISLLAGREDTQYF
- TRBJ2-1 TRBV4-1 - TGCGCCAGCAGCCAAGAAGAATACCGGTCTTCCTTCTCCTACAATGAGCAGTTCTTC CASSQEEYRSSFSYNEQFF
TRBD2 TRBJ2-3 TRBV7-9 - TGTGCCAGCAGCTTAGCCGGGGGGGGAATTTCGGATACGCAGTATTTT CASSLAGGGISDTQYF
- TRBJ1-6 TRBV25-1 - TGTGCCAGCAGTCAAACAGGGTCTCACAACTATAATTCACCCCTCCACTTT CASSQTGSHNYNSPLHF
- TRBJ2-7 TRBV4-1 - TGCGCCAGCAGCCAAGGACGGGGAGCCTACGAGCAGTACTTC CASSQGRGAYEQYF
- TRBJ1-1 TRBV9 - TGTGCCAGCAGCGTAGAACAGGTAGCTACTGAAGCTTTCTTT CASSVEQVATEAFF
TRBD1 TRBJ1-4 TRBV12-5 - TGTGCTAGTGGTTTTGGTACAGGGGGCTTGGGGACTAATGAAAAACTGTTTTTT CASGFGTGGLGTNEKLFF
TRBD1 TRBJ1-4 TRBV9 - TGTGCCAGCAGCTCGGACAGGGAAGCTGATGAAAAACTGTTTTTT CASSSDREADEKLFF
TRBD2 TRBJ2-7 TRBV5-1 - TGCGCCAGCAGCCTGACTAGCGGGTCCTCCTACGAGCAGTACTTC CASSLTSGSSYEQYF
TRBD1 TRBJ1-1 TRBV6-1 once TGTGCCAGCGGAAGACAGGGGAACACTGAAGCTTTCTTT CASGRQGNTEAFF
TRBD1 TRBJ1-3 TRBV6-9 - TGTGCCAGCAGTTATAGTACAGGGGACATAGGAAACACCATATATTTT CASSYSTGDIGNTIYF
TRBD1 TRBJ1-5 TRBV30 - TGTGCCTGGAGTGTGAAGGGGGCGCGCTGGAGCAATCAGCCCCAGCATTTT CAWSVKGARWSNQPQHF
- TRBJ2-2 TRBV7-3 - TGTGCCAGCAGCCAAGTCGGACAGAACACCGGGGAGCTGTTTTTT CASSQVGQNTGELFF
- TRBJ2-3 TRBV10-3 few TGTGCCACCTCAGATGCAGATACGCAGTATTTT CATSDADTQYF
TRBD1 TRBJ1-2 TRBV7-8 - TGTGCCAGCAGCTTAGCAACAGGGGGGTACTATGGCTACACCTTC CASSLATGGYYGYTF
- TRBJ1-1 TRBV5-1 - TGCGCCAGCAGCTTGGGAGACGGGTACACTGAAGCTTTCTTT CASSLGDGYTEAFF
- TRBJ2-3 TRBV6-6 - TGTGCCAGCACCTGGACACCTAGCACAGATACGCAGTATTTT CASTWTPSTDTQYF
TRBD1 TRBJ2-7 TRBV9 - TGTGCCAGCAGCGCCTCGGGACAGGGAGGGTACGAGCAGTACTTC CASSASGQGGYEQYF
- TRBJ2-2 TRBV6-1 - TGTGCCAGCAGTGAAGGAGGGGGGGACACCGGGGAGCTGTTTTTT CASSEGGGDTGELFF
- TRBJ2-2 TRBV13 - TGTGCCAGCAGCCCCTCTCTATTGGTCGGGGAGCTGTTTTTT CASSPSLLVGELFF
- TRBJ1-1 TRBV2 few TGTGCCAGCAGTACAGATATGAACACTGAAGCTTTCTTT CASSTDMNTEAFF
TRBD1 TRBJ1-2 TRBV29-1 - TGCATTTCTTGGTCGGGGACAGGGAGCTATGGCTACACCTTC CISWSGTGSYGYTF
- TRBJ1-5 TRBV7-9 - TGTGCCAGCAGCTCAGGGGTAAGCAATCAGCCCCAGCATTTT CASSSGVSNQPQHF
TRBD1 TRBJ2-5 TRBV9 - TGTGCCAGCAGCGTAGGGGGGGGGACAGGGGTGGATGAGCAGTACTTC CASSVGGGTGVDEQYF
- TRBJ1-2 TRBV7-3 once TGTGCCAGCAGCTTAGGGCCGAACTATGGCTACACCTTC CASSLGPNYGYTF
- TRBJ1-3 TRBV4-2 medium-sized TGTGCCAGCAGCCCAAAGGGGGTGGAGCGCGGAAACACCATATATTTT CASSPKGVERGNTIYF
TRBD1 TRBJ1-1 TRBV5-4 - TGTGCCGACAGGGAACGGGGCATGAACACTGAAGCTTTCTTT CADRERGMNTEAFF
- TRBJ2-7 TRBV14 - TGTGCCAGCAGCCAAGATCTCGGCGGGTCTAACTACGAGCAGTACTTC CASSQDLGGSNYEQYF
- TRBJ1-3 TRBV6-6 few TGTGCCAGCATTCCTCAGGGAACGGGAAACACCATATATTTT CASIPQGTGNTIYF
TRBD1 TRBJ2-7 TRBV27 - TGTGCCAGCAGTTTAGGGACAGGGGGATCCTACGAGCAGTACTTC CASSLGTGGSYEQYF
TRBD2 TRBJ2-3 TRBV19 once TGTGCCAGTAGTATATGGGGGGGAAAAGATACGCAGTATTTT CASSIWGGKDTQYF
- TRBJ1-2 TRBV4-1 few TGCGCCAGCAGCCAACTAACAGGGAACTATGGCTACACCTTC CASSQLTGNYGYTF
- TRBJ2-5 TRBV9 - TGTGCCAGCAGCGTAGGGGCAGGCAACCAAGAGACCCAGTACTTC CASSVGAGNQETQYF
- TRBJ1-2 TRBV14 - TGTGCCAGCAGCCTCCGTAGGGGCTATGGCTACACCTTC CASSLRRGYGYTF